This note documents a single T cell receptor beta chain sequence. Profiled with immunoSEQ multiplex PCR; TCRdb holds only in-frame clones, not every one. Across 22,000 or so clones, the top ten clones capture approximately 9.8% of the sample. The data derive from a study of T cells in women clearing cervical HPV infection. The clonotype originates from a woman between 18 and 70 years old with a cervical HPV16 infection that either progressed to CIN3+ or cleared (not recorded which). The sequencing sample was made of blood buffy coat.

The sequenced part of the CDR3 DNA is TGTGCCAGTAGTAGCGGGAGAGACCGGAACATT. Translating it yields CASSSGRDRNI. From start to end, the CDR3 is CASSSGRDRNIQYF. V gene TRBV19 combines with J gene TRBJ2-4, with 7 positions matching TRBD2. The sequenced fragment ends 3 residues before the CDR3 boundary, so the rest is inferred from the germline J gene. The V segment lost 4 bases and the J segment 7 bases; nucleotides outside the gene matches: 7. This CDR3 comprises 14 residues. The germline CDR1 and CDR2 sequences are LNHDA and SQIVND (reference sequence).